This T cell receptor beta chain is from a study of identical twins. This clonotype showed up many times. From the 5' RACE reads, TCRdb called clonotypes with MiXCR, one entry per CDR3 protein. The repertoire holds 200,000 to 250,000 distinct CDR3 sequences, with 7.5% as singletons. Germline trimming cut 3 bases from V and 3 bases from J; bases unmatched to any gene: 8. The CDR3 runs to 15 residues. The germline gives CDR1 SEHNR, CDR2 FQNEAQ (reference sequence). The same sample was also studied in work on yellow fever vaccine responses in identical twins.

The sample was CD8+ T cells sorted from blood. The origin of this receptor is a woman under 30 in good health. The chain carries TRBV7-9 and TRBJ2-7; 7 positions agree with TRBD2. This CDR3 reads CASSFSGGGVYEQYF. In DNA form, the CDR3 reads TGTGCCAGCAGCTTCTCCGGGGGAGGGGTCTACGAGCAGTACTTC.